The present T cell receptor (beta chain) was sequenced within a study of T cell responses to AZD1222 COVID-19 vaccine. Study background: Recipients boosted at about 4 weeks or about 12 weeks are pooled. Whole-study results and caveats: Unmutated variant regions are reportedly targeted by nearly half of spike-specific TCRs. The study found vaccine-associated CD4 TCRs spanning spike, dominant at 160-218 and 743-854.

Comments on this clone: Antigen specificity is unknown.

TCRdb's table, derived via immunoSEQ multiplex PCR, lists solely in-frame clones and lacks some. Found here are 95,000 to 110,000 clones, approximately 89% of them singletons; the top ten hold roughly 21%. From germline, CDR1 is SQVTM and CDR2 ANQGSEA. The CDR3 is 15 amino acids. Trimming cost V 4 bases and J 2 bases, with 12 bases left between them. The TCR originated in an adult in good health. This specimen consisted of peripheral blood, obtained on day 0 of AZD1222 vaccination. The chain recombines TRBV29-1 with TRBJ2-6, with D possibly TRBD1 on 5 matching bases. CDR3: CSVGSTGPGANVLTF. CDR3 DNA sequence: TGCAGCGTTGGATCCACAGGTCCTGGGGCCAACGTCCTGACTTTC. Variable domain in full (rest from reference TRBV29-1 and TRBJ2-6): SAVISQKPSRDICQRGTSLTIQCQVDSQVTMMFWYRQQPGQSLTLIATANQGSEATYESGFVIDKFPISRPNLTFSTLTVSNMSPEDSSIYLCSVGSTGPGANVLTFGAGSRLTVL.